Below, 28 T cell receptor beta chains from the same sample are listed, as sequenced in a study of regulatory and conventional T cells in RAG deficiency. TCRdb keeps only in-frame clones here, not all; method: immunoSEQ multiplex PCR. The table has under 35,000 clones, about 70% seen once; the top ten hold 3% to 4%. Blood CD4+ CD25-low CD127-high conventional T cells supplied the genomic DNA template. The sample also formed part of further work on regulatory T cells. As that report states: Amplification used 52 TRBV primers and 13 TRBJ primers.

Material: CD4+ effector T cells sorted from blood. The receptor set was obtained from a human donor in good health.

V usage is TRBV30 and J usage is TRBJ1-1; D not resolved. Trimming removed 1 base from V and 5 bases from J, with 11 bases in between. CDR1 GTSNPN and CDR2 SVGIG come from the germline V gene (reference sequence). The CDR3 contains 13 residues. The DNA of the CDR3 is TGTGCCTGGAGTGACAGAACGGGGACTGAAGCTTTCTTT. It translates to CAWSDRTGTEAFF. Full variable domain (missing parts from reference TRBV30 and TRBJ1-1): SQTIHQWPATLVQPVGSPLSLECTVEGTSNPNLYWYRQAAGRGLQLLFYSVGIGQISSEVPQNLSASRPQDRQFILSSKKLLLSDSGFYLCAWSDRTGTEAFFGQGTRLTVV.

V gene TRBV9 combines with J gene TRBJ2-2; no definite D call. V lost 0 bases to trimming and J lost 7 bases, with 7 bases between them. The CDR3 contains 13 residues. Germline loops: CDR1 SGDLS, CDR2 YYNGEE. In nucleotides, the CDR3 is TGTGCCAGCAGCGTAGAGTGGCTCGGGGAGCTGTTTTTT. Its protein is CASSVEWLGELFF.

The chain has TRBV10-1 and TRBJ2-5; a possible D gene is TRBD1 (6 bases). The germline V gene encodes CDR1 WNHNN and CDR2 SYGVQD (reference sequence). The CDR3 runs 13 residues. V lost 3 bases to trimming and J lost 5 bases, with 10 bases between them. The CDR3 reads CASSEGGSETQYF. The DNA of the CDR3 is TGCGCCAGCAGTGAAGGGGGTTCGGAGACCCAGTACTTC.

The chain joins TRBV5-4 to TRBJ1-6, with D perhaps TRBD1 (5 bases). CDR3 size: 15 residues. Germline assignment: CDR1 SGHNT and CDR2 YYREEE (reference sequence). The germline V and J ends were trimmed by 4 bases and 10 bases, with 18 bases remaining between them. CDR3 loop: CASSPDSGGWSPLHF. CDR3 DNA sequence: TGTGCCAGCAGCCCAGACAGCGGGGGGTGGTCACCCCTCCACTTT.

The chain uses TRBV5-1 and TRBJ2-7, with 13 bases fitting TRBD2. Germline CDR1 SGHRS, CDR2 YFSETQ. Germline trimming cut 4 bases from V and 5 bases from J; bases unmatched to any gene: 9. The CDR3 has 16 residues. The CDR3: CASSLLLAGGPHEQYF. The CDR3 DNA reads TGCGCCAGCAGCCTCCTACTAGCGGGGGGGCCCCACGAGCAGTACTTC.

The CDR3 nucleotides read TGTGCCACCAGACCGGGACAGGGGGTGAATCAGCCCCAGCATTTT. Protein sequence: CATRPGQGVNQPQHF. The genes are TRBV15 and TRBJ1-5; TRBD1 matches at 11 bases. In germline, CDR1 is LNHNV, CDR2 YYDKDF (reference sequence). The CDR3 totals 15 residues. The V segment lost 6 bases and the J segment 4 bases; nucleotides outside the gene matches: 5.

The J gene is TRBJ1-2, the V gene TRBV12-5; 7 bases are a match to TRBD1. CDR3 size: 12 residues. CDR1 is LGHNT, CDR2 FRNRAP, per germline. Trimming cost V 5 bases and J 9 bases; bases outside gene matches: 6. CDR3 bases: TGTGCTAGTGGTGAAATACAGGGGAGCTACACCTTC. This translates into CASGEIQGSYTF.

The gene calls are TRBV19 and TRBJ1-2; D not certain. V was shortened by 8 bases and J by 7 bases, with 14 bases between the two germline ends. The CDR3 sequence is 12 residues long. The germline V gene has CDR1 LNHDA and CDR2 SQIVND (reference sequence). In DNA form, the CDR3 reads TGTGCCAGTGGAACCAGGTCCCGTGGCTACACCTTC. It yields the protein CASGTRSRGYTF. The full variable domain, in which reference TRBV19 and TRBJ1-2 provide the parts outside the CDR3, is DGGITQSPKYLFRKEGQNVTLSCEQNLNHDAMYWYRQDPGQGLRLIYYSQIVNDFQKGDIAEGYSVSREKKESFPLTVTSAQKNPTAFYLCASGTRSRGYTFGSGTRLTVV.

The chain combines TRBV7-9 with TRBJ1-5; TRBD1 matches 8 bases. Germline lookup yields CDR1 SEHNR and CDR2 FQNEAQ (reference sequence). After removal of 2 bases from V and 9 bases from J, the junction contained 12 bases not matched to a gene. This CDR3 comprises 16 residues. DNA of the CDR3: TGTGCCAGCAGCTTAAATATTCCAGGGGGCTTAGGGCCCCAGCATTTT. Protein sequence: CASSLNIPGGLGPQHF.

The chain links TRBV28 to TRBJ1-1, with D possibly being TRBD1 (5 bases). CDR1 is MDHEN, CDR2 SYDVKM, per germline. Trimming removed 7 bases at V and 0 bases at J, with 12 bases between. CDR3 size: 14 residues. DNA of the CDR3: TGTGCCAGCAAATGGGGGGATCTGAACACTGAAGCTTTCTTT. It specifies CASKWGDLNTEAFF.

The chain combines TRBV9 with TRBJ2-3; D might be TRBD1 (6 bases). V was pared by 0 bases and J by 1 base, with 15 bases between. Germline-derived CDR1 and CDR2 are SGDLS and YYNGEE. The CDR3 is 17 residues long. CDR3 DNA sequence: TGTGCCAGCAGCGTAGAGGGGGAGTTGAGGGGCACAGATACGCAGTATTTT. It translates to CASSVEGELRGTDTQYF.

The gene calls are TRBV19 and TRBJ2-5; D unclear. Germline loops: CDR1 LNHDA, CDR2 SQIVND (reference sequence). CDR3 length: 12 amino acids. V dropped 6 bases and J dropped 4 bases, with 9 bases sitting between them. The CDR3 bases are TGTGCCAGTAGCTCAAACGCAGAGACCCAGTACTTC. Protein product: CASSSNAETQYF.

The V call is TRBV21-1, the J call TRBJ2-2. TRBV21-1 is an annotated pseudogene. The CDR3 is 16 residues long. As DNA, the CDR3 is TGTGCCAGCAGGAAAGCGGGCAGGGCGGGCACCGGGGAGCTGTTTTTT. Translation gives CASRKAGRAGTGELFF.

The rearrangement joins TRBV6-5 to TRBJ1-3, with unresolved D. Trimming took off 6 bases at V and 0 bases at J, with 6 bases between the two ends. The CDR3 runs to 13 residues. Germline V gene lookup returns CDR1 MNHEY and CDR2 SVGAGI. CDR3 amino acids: CASREFSGNTIYF. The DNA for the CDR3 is TGTGCCAGCAGAGAATTCTCTGGAAACACCATATATTTT.

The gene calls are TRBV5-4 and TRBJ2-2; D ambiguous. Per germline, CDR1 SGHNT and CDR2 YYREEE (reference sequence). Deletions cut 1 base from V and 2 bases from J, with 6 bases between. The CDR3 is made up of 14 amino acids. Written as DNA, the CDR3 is TGTGCCAGCAGCTTGCTACCCAACACCGGGGAGCTGTTTTTT. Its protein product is CASSLLPNTGELFF.

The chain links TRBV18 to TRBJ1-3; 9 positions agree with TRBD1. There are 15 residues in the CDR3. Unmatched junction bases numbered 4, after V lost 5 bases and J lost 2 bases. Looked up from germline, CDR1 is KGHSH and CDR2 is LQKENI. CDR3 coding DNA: TGTGCCAGCTCAACAGGGGGCCAAGCTGGAAACACCATATATTTT. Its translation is CASSTGGQAGNTIYF.

The chain's CDR3 is CASSAGFEQYF. CDR3 in DNA: TGTGCCAGCAGTGCAGGGTTCGAGCAGTACTTC. The chain recombines TRBV2 with TRBJ2-7; D perhaps matches TRBD1 (5 bases). The CDR3 spans 11 residues. The V and J ends lost 4 bases and 6 bases respectively, with 7 bases between them. Germline V gene sequence: CDR1 SNHLY, CDR2 FYNNEI.

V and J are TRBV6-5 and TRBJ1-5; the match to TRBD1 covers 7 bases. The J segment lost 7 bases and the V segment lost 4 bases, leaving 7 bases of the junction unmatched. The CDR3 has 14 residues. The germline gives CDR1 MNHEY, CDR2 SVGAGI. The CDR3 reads CASSSGQLGQPQHF. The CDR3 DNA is TGTGCCAGCAGTTCGGGACAGCTTGGCCAGCCCCAGCATTTT.

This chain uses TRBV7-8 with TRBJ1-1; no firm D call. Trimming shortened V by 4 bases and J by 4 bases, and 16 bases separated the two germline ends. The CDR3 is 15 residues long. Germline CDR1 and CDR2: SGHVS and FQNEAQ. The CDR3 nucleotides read TGTGCCAGCAGCTCGTCGTCGGACGGTGGCACTGAAGCTTTCTTT. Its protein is CASSSSSDGGTEAFF.

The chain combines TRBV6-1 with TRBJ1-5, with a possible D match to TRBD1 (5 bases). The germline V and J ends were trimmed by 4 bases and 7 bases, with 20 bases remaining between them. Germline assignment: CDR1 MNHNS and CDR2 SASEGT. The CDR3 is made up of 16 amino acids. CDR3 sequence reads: CASSGPVGRANQPQHF. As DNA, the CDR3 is TGTGCCAGCAGTGGCCCGGTGGGCAGGGCCAACCAGCCCCAGCATTTT.

CDR3 in amino acids: CASSLSGGRAEAFF. DNA for the CDR3: TGTGCCAGCAGTTTATCGGGGGGAAGGGCTGAAGCTTTCTTT. The chain links TRBV28 to TRBJ1-1, with D maybe TRBD1 (5 bases). V lost 1 base and J 6 bases, leaving 12 bases between the germline ends. The CDR3 sequence is 14 residues long. CDR1 MDHEN and CDR2 SYDVKM come from the germline V gene.

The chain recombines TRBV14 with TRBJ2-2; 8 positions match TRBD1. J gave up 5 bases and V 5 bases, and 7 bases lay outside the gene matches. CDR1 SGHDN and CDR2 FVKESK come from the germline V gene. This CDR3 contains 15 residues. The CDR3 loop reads CASSKDRVPTGELFF. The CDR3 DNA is TGTGCCAGCAGCAAGGACAGGGTTCCGACCGGGGAGCTGTTTTTT.

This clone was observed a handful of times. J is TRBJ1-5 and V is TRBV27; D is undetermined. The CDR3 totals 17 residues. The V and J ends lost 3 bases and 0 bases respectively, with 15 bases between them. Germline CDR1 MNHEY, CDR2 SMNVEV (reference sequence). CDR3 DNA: TGTGCCAGCAGTTTGCTGGGCGGATCTAATAGCAATCAGCCCCAGCATTTT. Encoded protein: CASSLLGGSNSNQPQHF.

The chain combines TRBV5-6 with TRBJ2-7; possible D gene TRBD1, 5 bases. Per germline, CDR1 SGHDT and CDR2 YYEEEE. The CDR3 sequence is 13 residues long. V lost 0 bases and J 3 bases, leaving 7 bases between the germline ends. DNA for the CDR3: TGTGCCAGCAGCTTGGGACAGAACTACGAGCAGTACTTC. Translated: CASSLGQNYEQYF.

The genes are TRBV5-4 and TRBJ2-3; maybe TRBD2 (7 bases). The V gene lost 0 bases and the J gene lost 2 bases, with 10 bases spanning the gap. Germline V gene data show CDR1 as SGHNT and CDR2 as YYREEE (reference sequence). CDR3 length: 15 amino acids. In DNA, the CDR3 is TGTGCCAGCAGCTTGGACGGGGGGCCCACAGATACGCAGTATTTT. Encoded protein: CASSLDGGPTDTQYF.

CDR3 bases: TGTGCCAGCAGCCTCAGTCCCGGGACAGGGTCTGGTGGGTCCTACGAGCAGTACTTC. This encodes CASSLSPGTGSGGSYEQYF. The chain is built from TRBV5-4 and TRBJ2-7; 9 bases line up with TRBD1. The CDR3 covers 19 residues. Germline CDR1 SGHNT, CDR2 YYREEE (reference sequence). V lost 4 bases, J lost 1 base, and 18 bases stayed unmatched.

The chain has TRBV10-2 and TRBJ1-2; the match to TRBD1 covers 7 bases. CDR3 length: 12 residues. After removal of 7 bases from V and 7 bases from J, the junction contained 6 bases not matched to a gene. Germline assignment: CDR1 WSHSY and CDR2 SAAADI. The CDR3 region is CASMGQSGGYTF. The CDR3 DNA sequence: TGCGCCAGCATGGGACAGTCCGGTGGCTACACCTTC.

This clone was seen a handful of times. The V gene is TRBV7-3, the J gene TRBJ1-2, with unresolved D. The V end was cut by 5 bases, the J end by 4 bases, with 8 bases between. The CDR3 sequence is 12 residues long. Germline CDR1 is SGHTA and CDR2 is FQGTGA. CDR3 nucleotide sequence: TGTGCCAGCAGCGAGTTCGGCTATGGCTACACCTTC. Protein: CASSEFGYGYTF.